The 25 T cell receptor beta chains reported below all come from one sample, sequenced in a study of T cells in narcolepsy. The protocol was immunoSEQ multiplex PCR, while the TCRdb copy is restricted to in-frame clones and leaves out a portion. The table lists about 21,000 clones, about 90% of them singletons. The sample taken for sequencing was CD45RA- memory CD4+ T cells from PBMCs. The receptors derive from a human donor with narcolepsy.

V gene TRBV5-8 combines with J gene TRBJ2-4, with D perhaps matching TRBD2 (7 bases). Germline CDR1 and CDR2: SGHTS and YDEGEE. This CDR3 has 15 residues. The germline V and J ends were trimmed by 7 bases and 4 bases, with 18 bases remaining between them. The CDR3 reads CASGGGKRGKNIQYF. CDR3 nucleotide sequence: TGTGCCAGCGGGGGGGGCAAACGCGGAAAAAACATTCAGTACTTC.

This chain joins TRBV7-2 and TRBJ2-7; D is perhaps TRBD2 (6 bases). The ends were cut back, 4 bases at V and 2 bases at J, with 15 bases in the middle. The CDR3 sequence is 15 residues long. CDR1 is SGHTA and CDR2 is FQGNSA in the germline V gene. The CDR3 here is CASSYLGGAAYEQYF. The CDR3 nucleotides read TGTGCCAGCAGCTACCTAGGAGGGGCCGCCTACGAGCAGTACTTC.

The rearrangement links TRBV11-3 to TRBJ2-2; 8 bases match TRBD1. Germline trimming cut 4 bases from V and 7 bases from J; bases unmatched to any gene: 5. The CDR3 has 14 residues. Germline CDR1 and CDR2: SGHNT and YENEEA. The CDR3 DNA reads TGTGCCAGCAGCTCAGGACAGGGCGGCGGGGAGCTGTTTTTT. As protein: CASSSGQGGGELFF.

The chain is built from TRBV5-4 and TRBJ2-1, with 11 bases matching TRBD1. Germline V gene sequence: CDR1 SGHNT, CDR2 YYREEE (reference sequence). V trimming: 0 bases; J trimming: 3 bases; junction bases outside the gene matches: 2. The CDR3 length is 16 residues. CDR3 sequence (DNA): TGTGCCAGCAGCTTGGCCGGGACAGGGGGCTACAATGAGCAGTTCTTC. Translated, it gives CASSLAGTGGYNEQFF.

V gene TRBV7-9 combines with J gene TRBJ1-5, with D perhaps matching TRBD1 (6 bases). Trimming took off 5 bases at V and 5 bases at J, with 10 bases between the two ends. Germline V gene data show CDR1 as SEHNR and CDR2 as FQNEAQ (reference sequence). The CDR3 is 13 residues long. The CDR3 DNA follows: TGTGCCAGCAGCCCCGGGACATATCAGCCCCAGCATTTT. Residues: CASSPGTYQPQHF.

CDR3 sequence: CASSQEGSGQETQYF. CDR3 nucleotides: TGCGCCAGCAGCCAAGAGGGTAGCGGGCAAGAGACCCAGTACTTC. The chain recombines TRBV4-1 with TRBJ2-5, with 7 bases matching TRBD2. The CDR3 consists of 15 residues. J gave up 2 bases and V 0 bases, and 3 bases lay outside the gene matches. CDR1 MGHRA and CDR2 YSYEKL come from the germline V gene.

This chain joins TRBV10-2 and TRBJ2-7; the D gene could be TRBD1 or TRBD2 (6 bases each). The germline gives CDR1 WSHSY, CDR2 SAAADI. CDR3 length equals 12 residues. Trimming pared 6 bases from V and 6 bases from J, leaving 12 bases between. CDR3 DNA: TGCGCCAGCAGCGAGGGGGGAGGCGAGCAGTACTTC. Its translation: CASSEGGGEQYF.

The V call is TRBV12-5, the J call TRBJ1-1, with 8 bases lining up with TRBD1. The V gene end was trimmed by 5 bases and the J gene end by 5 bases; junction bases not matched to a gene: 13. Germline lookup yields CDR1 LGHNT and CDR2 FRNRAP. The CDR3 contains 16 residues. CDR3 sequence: CASGLTGEGRATEAFF. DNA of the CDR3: TGTGCTAGTGGTCTGACAGGGGAGGGCCGCGCAACTGAAGCTTTCTTT.

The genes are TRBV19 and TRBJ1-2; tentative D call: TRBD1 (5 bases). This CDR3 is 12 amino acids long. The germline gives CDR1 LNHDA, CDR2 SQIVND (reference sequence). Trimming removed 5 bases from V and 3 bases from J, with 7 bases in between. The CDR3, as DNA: TGTGCCAGTAGTGACAGCTACTATGGCTACACCTTC. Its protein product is CASSDSYYGYTF.

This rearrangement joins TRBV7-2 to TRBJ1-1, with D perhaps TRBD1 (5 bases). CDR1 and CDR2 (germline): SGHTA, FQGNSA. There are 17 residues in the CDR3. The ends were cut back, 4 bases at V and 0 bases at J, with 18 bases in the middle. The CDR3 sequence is CASSSRQPRGMNTEAFF. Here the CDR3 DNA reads TGTGCCAGCAGCTCCAGACAACCTCGGGGCATGAACACTGAAGCTTTCTTT.

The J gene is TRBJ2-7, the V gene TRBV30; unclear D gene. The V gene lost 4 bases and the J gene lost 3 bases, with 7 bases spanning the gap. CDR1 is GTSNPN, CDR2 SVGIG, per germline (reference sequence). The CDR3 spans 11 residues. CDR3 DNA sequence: TGTGCCTGGAAGGCTAGCTACGAGCAGTACTTC. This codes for CAWKASYEQYF.

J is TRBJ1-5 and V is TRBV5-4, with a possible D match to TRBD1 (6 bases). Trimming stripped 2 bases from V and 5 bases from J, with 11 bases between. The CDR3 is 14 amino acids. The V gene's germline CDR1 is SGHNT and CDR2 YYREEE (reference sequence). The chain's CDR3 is CASSFGRGYQPQHF. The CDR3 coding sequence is TGTGCCAGCAGCTTTGGCAGGGGATATCAGCCCCAGCATTTT. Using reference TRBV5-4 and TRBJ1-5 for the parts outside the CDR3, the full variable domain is ETGVTQSPTHLIKTRGQQVTLRCSSQSGHNTVSWYQQALGQGPQFIFQYYREEENGRGNFPPRFSGLQFPNYSSELNVNALELDDSALYLCASSFGRGYQPQHFGDGTRLSIL.

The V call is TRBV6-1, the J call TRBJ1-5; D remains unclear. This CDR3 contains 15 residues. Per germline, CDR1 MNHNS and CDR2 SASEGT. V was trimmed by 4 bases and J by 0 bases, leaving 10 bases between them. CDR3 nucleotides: TGTGCCAGCAGTGTAAGTCGATATAGCAATCAGCCCCAGCATTTT. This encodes CASSVSRYSNQPQHF.

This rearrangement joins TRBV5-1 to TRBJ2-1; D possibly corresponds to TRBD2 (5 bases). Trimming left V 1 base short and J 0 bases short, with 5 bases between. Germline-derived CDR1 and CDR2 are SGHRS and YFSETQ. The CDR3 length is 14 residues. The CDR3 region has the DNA TGCGCCAGCAGCTTGACTAGCTCCTACAATGAGCAGTTCTTC. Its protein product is CASSLTSSYNEQFF.

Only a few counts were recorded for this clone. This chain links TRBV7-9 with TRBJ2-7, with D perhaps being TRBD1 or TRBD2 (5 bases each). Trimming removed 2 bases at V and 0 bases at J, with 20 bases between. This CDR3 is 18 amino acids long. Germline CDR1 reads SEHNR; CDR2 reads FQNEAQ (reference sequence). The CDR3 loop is CASSLRRGDDDASYEQYF. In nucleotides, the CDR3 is TGTGCCAGCAGCTTAAGACGAGGGGACGACGACGCCTCCTACGAGCAGTACTTC.

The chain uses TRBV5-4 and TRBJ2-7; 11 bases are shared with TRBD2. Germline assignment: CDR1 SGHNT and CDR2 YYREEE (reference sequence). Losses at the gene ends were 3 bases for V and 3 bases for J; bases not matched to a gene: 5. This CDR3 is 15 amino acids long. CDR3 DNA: TGTGCCAGCAGCTGGGGGGGGACTAGCGGCTACGAGCAGTACTTC. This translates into CASSWGGTSGYEQYF.

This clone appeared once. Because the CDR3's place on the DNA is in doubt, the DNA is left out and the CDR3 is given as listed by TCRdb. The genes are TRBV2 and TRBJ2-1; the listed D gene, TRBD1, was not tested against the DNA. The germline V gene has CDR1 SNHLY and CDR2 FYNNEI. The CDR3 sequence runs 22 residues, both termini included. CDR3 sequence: CARALVSAPGQGPPTTYNEQFF.

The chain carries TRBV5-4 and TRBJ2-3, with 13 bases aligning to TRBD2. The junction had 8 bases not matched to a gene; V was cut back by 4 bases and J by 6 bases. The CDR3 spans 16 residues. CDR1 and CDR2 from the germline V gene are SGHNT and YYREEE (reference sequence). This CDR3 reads CASSTGLAGVGDTQYF. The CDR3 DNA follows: TGTGCCAGCAGCACCGGACTAGCGGGAGTGGGGGATACGCAGTATTTT. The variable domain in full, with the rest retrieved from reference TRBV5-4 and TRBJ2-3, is ETGVTQSPTHLIKTRGQQVTLRCSSQSGHNTVSWYQQALGQGPQFIFQYYREEENGRGNFPPRFSGLQFPNYSSELNVNALELDDSALYLCASSTGLAGVGDTQYFGPGTRLTVL.

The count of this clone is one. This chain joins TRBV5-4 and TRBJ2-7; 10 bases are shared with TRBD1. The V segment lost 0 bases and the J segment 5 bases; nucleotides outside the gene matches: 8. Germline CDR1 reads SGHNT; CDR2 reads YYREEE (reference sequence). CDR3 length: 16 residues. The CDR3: CASSLGGTGVSHEQYF. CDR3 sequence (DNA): TGTGCCAGCAGCTTGGGGGGGACAGGGGTTTCCCACGAGCAGTACTTC. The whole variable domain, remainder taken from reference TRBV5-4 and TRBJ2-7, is ETGVTQSPTHLIKTRGQQVTLRCSSQSGHNTVSWYQQALGQGPQFIFQYYREEENGRGNFPPRFSGLQFPNYSSELNVNALELDDSALYLCASSLGGTGVSHEQYFGPGTRLTVT.

The CDR3 loop is CASKGLRAYGYTF. As DNA, the CDR3 is TGTGCCAGCAAGGGGCTTCGAGCCTATGGCTACACCTTC. The chain combines TRBV6-1 with TRBJ1-2; the D gene is possibly TRBD1 (5 bases). V was trimmed by 7 bases and J by 4 bases, leaving 13 bases between them. Germline-derived CDR1 and CDR2 are MNHNS and SASEGT. The CDR3 extends over 13 amino acids.

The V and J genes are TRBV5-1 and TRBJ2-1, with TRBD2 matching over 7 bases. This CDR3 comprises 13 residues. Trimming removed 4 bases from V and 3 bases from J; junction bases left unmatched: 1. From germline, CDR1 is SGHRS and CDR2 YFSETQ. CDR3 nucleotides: TGCGCCAGCAGCCGGGACTACTACAATGAGCAGTTCTTC. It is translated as CASSRDYYNEQFF. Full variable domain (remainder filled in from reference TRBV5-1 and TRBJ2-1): KAGVTQTPRYLIKTRGQQVTLSCSPISGHRSVSWYQQTPGQGLQFLFEYFSETQRNKGNFPGRFSGRQFSNSRSEMNVSTLELGDSALYLCASSRDYYNEQFFGPGTRLTVL.

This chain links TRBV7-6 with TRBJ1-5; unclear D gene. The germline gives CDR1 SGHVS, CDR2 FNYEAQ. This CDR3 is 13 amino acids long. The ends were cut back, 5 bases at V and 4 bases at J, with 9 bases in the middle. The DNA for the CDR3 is TGTGCCAGCAGCAGATCCGAGAATCAGCCCCAGCATTTT. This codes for CASSRSENQPQHF.

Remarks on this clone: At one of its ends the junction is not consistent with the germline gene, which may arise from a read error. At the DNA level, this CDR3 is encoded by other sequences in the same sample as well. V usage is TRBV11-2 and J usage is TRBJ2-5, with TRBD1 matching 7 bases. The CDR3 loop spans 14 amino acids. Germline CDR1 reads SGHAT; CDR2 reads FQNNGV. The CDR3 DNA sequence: TGCGCCAGCAGCCTCGGGACAGTACGAGAGACCCAGTACTTC. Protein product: CASSLGTVRETQYF.

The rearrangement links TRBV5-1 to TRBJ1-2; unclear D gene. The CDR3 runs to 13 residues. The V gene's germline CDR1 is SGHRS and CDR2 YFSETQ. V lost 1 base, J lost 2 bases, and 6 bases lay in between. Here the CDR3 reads CASSLIENYGYTF. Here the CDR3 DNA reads TGCGCCAGCAGCTTGATAGAAAACTATGGCTACACCTTC.

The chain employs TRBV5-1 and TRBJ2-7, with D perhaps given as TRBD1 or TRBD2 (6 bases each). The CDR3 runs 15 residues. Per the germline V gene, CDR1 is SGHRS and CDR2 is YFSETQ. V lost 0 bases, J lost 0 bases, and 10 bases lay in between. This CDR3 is CASSLEGGGSYEQYF. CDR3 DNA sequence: TGCGCCAGCAGCTTGGAGGGGGGAGGCTCCTACGAGCAGTACTTC.